A selection of T cell receptor beta chains follows, all from one sample in a study of regulatory T cells in long-lasting Graves disease. MiXCR was run by TCRdb on the multiplex PCR reads, yielding one entry per CDR3 protein. This table holds a few hundred thousand distinct CDR3 sequences, roughly 25% found once. Specimen: peripheral blood mononuclear cells (PBMCs), collected when the disease was refractory, from a patient treated with antithyroid drugs. All receptors come from a woman in her forties with Graves disease. The CDR3 runs from the conserved cysteine through the conserved F or W. Fields, in order: clone size, V gene, J gene, D gene, CDR3 DNA, CDR3 protein. D genes are given only for firm matches. Clone size is shown for a subset of rows, as once, few, many or a class of expanded clone.

many	TRBV2	TRBJ2-2	-	TGTGCCGGATCTGCTCTGGGGACCGGGGAGCTGTTTTTT	CAGSALGTGELFF
few	TRBV12-3/TRBV12-4	TRBJ2-2	-	TGTGCCAGCAGCCCTACGGGAGTTTCCGGGGAGCTGTTTTTT	CASSPTGVSGELFF
-	TRBV30	TRBJ2-4	TRBD2	TGTGCCTGGAGCGGGGGGGCCGCCCGTCAAGCCAAAAACATTCAGTACTTC	CAWSGGAARQAKNIQYF
-	TRBV11-3	TRBJ2-3	-	TGTGCCAGCAGCGTTCGAGGCGGCTATGACACAGATACGCAGTATTTT	CASSVRGGYDTDTQYF
many	TRBV13	TRBJ1-2	-	TGTGCCAGCAGCTTAGGGCCGGTCGGTGGCTACACCTTC	CASSLGPVGGYTF
-	TRBV7-9	TRBJ2-6	-	TGTGCCAGCAGCTTATTCCTAGGGGGGGAACCTGGGGCCAACGTCCTGACTTTC	CASSLFLGGEPGANVLTF
-	TRBV6-1	TRBJ2-5	-	TGTGCCAGCAGCACCCACGAGCAGCAAGAGACCCAGTACTTC	CASSTHEQQETQYF
many	TRBV5-1	TRBJ1-6	TRBD1	TGCGCCAGCAGCTTGACCGGACAGGGAAATAATTCACCCCTCCACTTT	CASSLTGQGNNSPLHF
-	TRBV10-1	TRBJ1-4	-	TGCGCCAGCAGTGGGCAGGGTGACGAAAAACCGTTTTTT	CASSGQGDEKPFF
-	TRBV30	TRBJ2-2	-	TGTGCCTGGAGGTACCGCACCGGGGAGCTGTTTTTT	CAWRYRTGELFF
few	TRBV7-8	TRBJ2-6	-	TGTGCCAGCCGGAGGCGGGCCTCTGGGGCCAACGTCCTGACTTTC	CASRRRASGANVLTF
few	TRBV10-3	TRBJ2-7	TRBD1	TGTGCCATCAGCTTGGGACAGGGCTACGAGCAGTACTTC	CAISLGQGYEQYF
many	TRBV6-1	TRBJ2-4	TRBD2	TGTGCCAGTTGTGGTGCGGGAGAGGTCAAAAACATTCAGTACTTC	CASCGAGEVKNIQYF
many	TRBV11-2	TRBJ2-7	TRBD2	TGTGCCAGCAGCTTAGAACTAGCGGTCCCCTACGAGCAGTACTTC	CASSLELAVPYEQYF
few	TRBV7-3	TRBJ2-2	TRBD2	TGTGCCTGCAGCTTAAGTTCGGGAGGGAACACCGGGGAGCTGTTTTTT	CACSLSSGGNTGELFF
-	TRBV20-1	TRBJ2-2	TRBD1	TGCAGTGCTAGAGACATGGCAGGGGGCTTCACCGGGGAGCTGTTTTTT	CSARDMAGGFTGELFF
many	TRBV19	TRBJ1-1	-	TGTGCCAGTAAGGCGGTAGGCATGAACACTGAAGCTTTCTTT	CASKAVGMNTEAFF
few	TRBV7-2	TRBJ2-1	TRBD2	TGTGCCAGCAGCTTAGTTGGGTGGGCTAGCGGGAGAGAAAATGAGCAGTTCTTC	CASSLVGWASGRENEQFF
-	TRBV28	TRBJ2-1	-	TGTGCCAGCAGTCGGTCCTACAATGAGCAGTTCTTC	CASSRSYNEQFF
few	TRBV6-1	TRBJ2-7	TRBD1	TGTGCCAGCACCGGGACAGGCCAGGTTACCTACGAGCAGTACTTC	CASTGTGQVTYEQYF
many	TRBV29-1	TRBJ1-1	-	TGCAGCGCTAGGGCCGTGGGGGTCGTAACTGAAGCTTTCTTT	CSARAVGVVTEAFF
many	TRBV2	TRBJ1-5	-	TGTGCCAGCAATATGGACAGTAGCAATCAGCCCCAGCATTTT	CASNMDSSNQPQHF
few	TRBV7-6	TRBJ2-4	TRBD1	TGTGCCAGCAGCCAAGAGGGACAGTCTAAGTGGTTTCAGGCCAAAAACATTCAGTACTTC	CASSQEGQSKWFQAKNIQYF
many	TRBV2	TRBJ1-1	-	TGTGCCAGCAGGACCCCGCGGTTTGGTAGGCGGGTTGGGGCTTTCTTT	CASRTPRFGRRVGAFF
few	TRBV20-1	TRBJ1-6	TRBD1	TGCAGTGCTGATCCGGATTGGACAGGGAATAATTCACCCCTCCACTTT	CSADPDWTGNNSPLHF
-	TRBV20-1	TRBJ1-6	-	TGCAGTACGCTACGTGGGAGCTCCTATAATTCACCCCTCCACTTT	CSTLRGSSYNSPLHF
many	TRBV29-1	TRBJ1-1	-	TGCAGCGTTAATTGGGACACTGAAGCTTTCTTT	CSVNWDTEAFF
-	TRBV15	TRBJ1-5	TRBD1	TGTGCCACCAGCCAAGACAGGGGGCACAATCAGCCCCAGCATTTT	CATSQDRGHNQPQHF
-	TRBV20-1	TRBJ2-1	-	TGCAGTGCTAGTGATGGCGGCTTGGAGCAGTTCTTC	CSASDGGLEQFF
-	TRBV3-1	TRBJ2-7	-	TGTGCCAGCAGGCCTACCCTGGGAGCCGAGCAGTACTTC	CASRPTLGAEQYF
-	TRBV7-2	TRBJ2-3	-	TGTGCCAGCAGCCCAGAGAGGCTAACAGATACGCAGTATTTT	CASSPERLTDTQYF
many	TRBV28	TRBJ1-2	-	TGTGCCAGCAGTCCCCGGCAGGGGCCGGGCTATGGCTACACCTTC	CASSPRQGPGYGYTF
-	TRBV20-1	TRBJ1-4	TRBD1	TGCAGTGCTAGCCAGGGGGAGCGGGAAAAACTGTTTTTT	CSASQGEREKLFF
-	TRBV28	TRBJ2-7	TRBD1	TGTGCCAGCAGCGATTCATCTTGGGGACAGGACCACGAGCAGTACTTC	CASSDSSWGQDHEQYF
many	TRBV12-3/TRBV12-4	TRBJ1-5	-	TGTGCCAGCAACGATGACGGTAGCAATCAGCCCCAGCATTTT	CASNDDGSNQPQHF
-	TRBV30	TRBJ2-7	-	TGTGCCGGAGCTAGCTCCTTTCACTACGAGCAGTACTTC	CAGASSFHYEQYF
-	TRBV4-1	TRBJ1-2	-	TGCGCCAGCAGCCAAGCCTCCGGGACGGAACTTAACTATGGCTACACCTTC	CASSQASGTELNYGYTF
-	TRBV6-1	TRBJ2-4	TRBD1	TGTGCCAGCAGCTCGCCGGGACAGGGGAGGGACATTCAGTACTTC	CASSSPGQGRDIQYF
many	TRBV28	TRBJ1-1	-	TGTGCCAGCAGTTCGGCAGGGGTAAGGGAAGCTTTCTTT	CASSSAGVREAFF
-	TRBV6-1	TRBJ2-1	-	TGTGCCTGCCGCGGGTGGCACAATGAGCAGTTCTTC	CACRGWHNEQFF
-	TRBV29-1	TRBJ2-7	-	TGCAGCGCGGCCGGGACAACCGGCTACGAGCAGTACTTC	CSAAGTTGYEQYF
-	TRBV5-1	TRBJ1-1	TRBD1	TGCGCCAGCAGCTTCGGGACAGGGACACTGCTGGACACTGAAGCTTTCTTT	CASSFGTGTLLDTEAFF
few	TRBV20-1	TRBJ1-1	TRBD1	TGCAGTGCTCGCCCCGGGACAGAGAACACTGAAGCTTTCTTT	CSARPGTENTEAFF
many	TRBV28	TRBJ1-5	-	TGTGCCAGCAGTTCAGTGGGACATAGCAATCAGCCCCAGCATTTT	CASSSVGHSNQPQHF
-	TRBV29-1	TRBJ1-1	-	TGCAGGGTGAGGGTGCTAGGGGACACTGAAGCTTTCTTT	CRVRVLGDTEAFF
-	TRBV7-2	TRBJ1-5	-	TGTGCCAGCAGCTTCGACAGGCTTCTAGGAGCCCAGCATTTT	CASSFDRLLGAQHF
many	TRBV28	TRBJ2-2	TRBD2	TGTGCCAGTAGGGAGGTAGAGCGGGAAGGTACCGGGGAGCTGTTTTTT	CASREVEREGTGELFF
many	TRBV6-1	TRBJ1-1	-	TGTGCCAGCAAGGTTCAGCCGAACACTGAAGCTTTCTTT	CASKVQPNTEAFF
-	TRBV5-5	TRBJ1-1	-	TGTGCCAGCAGCTTAGCAGGGATCCCTTCCTACACTGAAGCTTTCTTT	CASSLAGIPSYTEAFF
-	TRBV6-2/TRBV6-3	TRBJ2-7	-	TGTGCCAGCAGTTACTCGCCCGTCGTTTGGGGGAGAGACTACGAGCAGTACTTC	CASSYSPVVWGRDYEQYF
-	TRBV7-6	TRBJ2-2	TRBD2	TGTGCCAGCAGCGGGGGACTAGCGGGAGTGGGGGTAAACACCGGGGAGCTGTTTTTT	CASSGGLAGVGVNTGELFF